The 32 T cell receptor beta chains below were found in one sample sequenced in a study of siplizumab effects on memory and regulatory T cells. The data were produced by immunoSEQ multiplex PCR, yet TCRdb's version contains in-frame clones alone and is incomplete. The sample contains over 85,000 clones, 80% to 95% of which appear only once. The source material was CD8+ T cells sorted from blood. The source is a human donor in good health.

V gene TRBV29-1 combines with J gene TRBJ2-5; D is possibly TRBD1 (5 bases). The germline CDR1 and CDR2 sequences are SQVTM and ANQGSEA. The length of the CDR3 is 14 residues. V was clipped by 4 bases and J by 0 bases, with 12 bases between them. DNA of the CDR3: TGCAGCGTTGCCACAGGAGAACACCAAGAGACCCAGTACTTC. It translates to CSVATGEHQETQYF.

V usage is TRBV30 and J usage is TRBJ2-7; 12 bases match TRBD1. Germline CDR1 and CDR2: GTSNPN and SVGIG (reference sequence). The V gene end was trimmed by 5 bases and the J gene end by 5 bases; junction bases not matched to a gene: 10. The CDR3 runs 15 residues. The CDR3 DNA reads as TGTGCCTGGCGAGACCGGGACAGGGGGCTACACGAGCAGTACTTC. Translated: CAWRDRDRGLHEQYF. Full variable domain (rest looked up from reference TRBV30 and TRBJ2-7): SQTIHQWPATLVQPVGSPLSLECTVEGTSNPNLYWYRQAAGRGLQLLFYSVGIGQISSEVPQNLSASRPQDRQFILSSKKLLLSDSGFYLCAWRDRDRGLHEQYFGPGTRLTVT.

The chain carries TRBV10-1 and TRBJ2-7; D unresolved. The CDR3 length is 14 residues. V lost 4 bases, J lost 6 bases, and 16 bases lay in between. Germline V gives CDR1 WNHNN, CDR2 SYGVQD (reference sequence). CDR3 nucleotide sequence: TGCGCCAGCAGTGTCCAGGTAGAGCTTAGCGAGCAGTACTTC. It encodes CASSVQVELSEQYF.

This clone was seen a handful of times. The CDR3 coding sequence is TGTGCCAGCAGTGTAGGACAGGGAAGAACTCAGCCCCAGCATTTT. Its protein is CASSVGQGRTQPQHF. J is TRBJ1-5 and V is TRBV2; 8 nucleotides agree with TRBD1. The junction had 8 bases not matched to a gene; V was cut back by 4 bases and J by 6 bases. CDR3 length: 15 amino acids. Looked up from germline, CDR1 is SNHLY and CDR2 is FYNNEI.

J is TRBJ2-5 and V is TRBV15, with D possibly being TRBD2 (5 bases). The assigned J gene may be wrong: the sequence end matches TRBJ2-7 better. Germline V gives CDR1 LNHNV, CDR2 YYDKDF (reference sequence). The CDR3 spans 15 residues. The CDR3 nucleotides read TGTGCCACCAGCAGCGACTTTGTCCGGGGCTACGAGCAGTACTTC. Translated, it gives CATSSDFVRGYEQYF.

V is TRBV29-1 and J is TRBJ1-4; the D gene is possibly TRBD1 (5 bases). CDR1 and CDR2 from the germline V gene are SQVTM and ANQGSEA. CDR3 size: 13 residues. Trimming stripped 5 bases from V and 5 bases from J, with 12 bases between. CDR3 nucleotide sequence: TGCAGCGTTTCGGGGGGGGAAAATGAAAAACTGTTTTTT. Its translation: CSVSGGENEKLFF.

The chain couples TRBV9 to TRBJ2-3, with TRBD1 as a possible D gene (6 bases). This CDR3 is 15 amino acids long. Germline V gene sequence: CDR1 SGDLS, CDR2 YYNGEE. V was shortened by 0 bases and J by 1 base, with 9 bases between the two germline ends. DNA for the CDR3: TGTGCCAGCAGCGTAGCAGGGGATCGCACAGATACGCAGTATTTT. This sequence encodes CASSVAGDRTDTQYF.

The chain combines TRBV9 with TRBJ1-1; D may be TRBD1 (5 bases). This CDR3 has 15 residues. CDR1 and CDR2 from the germline V gene are SGDLS and YYNGEE. V was shortened by 0 bases and J by 2 bases, with 11 bases between the two germline ends. This chain's CDR3 is CASSVVQGSNTEAFF. The CDR3, as DNA: TGTGCCAGCAGCGTAGTTCAGGGATCCAACACTGAAGCTTTCTTT.

The rearrangement links TRBV28 to TRBJ1-1; TRBD1 aligns across 10 bases. CDR1 is MDHEN and CDR2 is SYDVKM in the germline V gene. CDR3 length: 18 residues. V dropped 5 bases and J dropped 4; count of bases not matched to a gene: 16. DNA for the CDR3: TGTGCCAGCAGTCCCTCAAAGGCGCGACAGGGGGCTGGCACTGAAGCTTTCTTT. It encodes CASSPSKARQGAGTEAFF.

V is TRBV7-9 and J is TRBJ2-3; tentative D call: TRBD2 (6 bases). The CDR3 extends over 18 amino acids. Germline CDR1 reads SEHNR; CDR2 reads FQNEAQ (reference sequence). V lost 3 bases to trimming and J lost 0 bases, with 19 bases between them. The CDR3 DNA reads as TGTGCCAGCAGCTTCAACCCCTCCGGGGGAGTTAGCACAGATACGCAGTATTTT. Its translation is CASSFNPSGGVSTDTQYF.

V and J are TRBV19 and TRBJ2-5; 9 bases line up with TRBD2. The CDR3 consists of 14 residues. Trimming at V came to 6 bases and at J to 1 base, leaving 3 bases not matched to a gene. Germline V gene data show CDR1 as LNHDA and CDR2 as SQIVND (reference sequence). The DNA for the CDR3 is TGTGCCAGTAGGAAACTAGCGGGCCAAGAGACCCAGTACTTC. Its translation: CASRKLAGQETQYF.

This clone has a single count. The V call is TRBV11-2, the J call TRBJ1-3; D is ambiguous. CDR3 length: 16 amino acids. Germline assignment: CDR1 SGHAT and CDR2 FQNNGV. V was shortened by 5 bases and J by 0 bases, with 14 bases between the two germline ends. The DNA for the CDR3 is TGTGCCAGCAGCCACTCAACATCGACCTCTGGAAACACCATATATTTT. The encoded protein is CASSHSTSTSGNTIYF.

The chain recombines TRBV7-9 with TRBJ1-2, with D hard to call. Trimming removed 1 base from V and 4 bases from J, with 13 bases in between. Germline loops: CDR1 SEHNR, CDR2 FQNEAQ (reference sequence). This CDR3 is 15 amino acids long. The CDR3, as DNA: TGTGCCAGCAGCTTAGTTCGGACGGCAGTCTATGGCTACACCTTC. Amino acid sequence: CASSLVRTAVYGYTF. Together with reference TRBV7-9 and TRBJ1-2, the CDR3 gives the full variable domain: DTGVSQNPRHKITKRGQNVTFRCDPISEHNRLYWYRQTLGQGPEFLTYFQNEAQLEKSRLLSDRFSAERPKGSFSTLEIQRTEQGDSAMYLCASSLVRTAVYGYTFGSGTRLTVV.

This clone occurred once. This rearrangement joins TRBV9 to TRBJ2-1; TRBD2 agrees at 7 bases. The CDR3 consists of 15 residues. Per the germline V gene, CDR1 is SGDLS and CDR2 is YYNGEE. V lost 0 bases and J lost 8; bases outside the gene matches: 8. The DNA for the CDR3 is TGTGCCAGCAGCGTAGCGGGGGGAGCGGTTGATGAGCAGTTCTTC. It yields the protein CASSVAGGAVDEQFF.

The chain links TRBV10-3 to TRBJ2-7, with TRBD1 matching over 8 bases. With V trimmed by 7 bases and J by 5 bases, 7 bases remained unmatched. In germline, CDR1 is ENHRY, CDR2 SYGVKD. This CDR3 comprises 13 residues. The CDR3 loop is CAINVQGEDEQYF. Here the CDR3 DNA reads TGTGCCATCAATGTACAGGGGGAGGACGAGCAGTACTTC.

The chain combines TRBV27 with TRBJ1-1, with D maybe TRBD1 (6 bases). The CDR3 contains 16 residues. Germline-derived CDR1 and CDR2 are MNHEY and SMNVEV (reference sequence). V shed 2 bases and J shed 4 bases, with 17 bases lying between them. The CDR3 is CASSLTPGRGATEAFF. CDR3 bases: TGTGCCAGCAGTTTAACCCCGGGACGGGGGGCCACTGAAGCTTTCTTT.

This chain joins TRBV29-1 and TRBJ2-1; D gene unclear. The germline V gene has CDR1 SQVTM and CDR2 ANQGSEA. This CDR3 is 14 amino acids long. The ends were cut back, 0 bases at V and 5 bases at J, with 11 bases in the middle. This CDR3 reads CSVEDTGWDNEQFF. DNA of the CDR3: TGCAGCGTTGAAGACACTGGATGGGACAATGAGCAGTTCTTC.

The V and J genes are TRBV11-2 and TRBJ2-2; 7 bases agree with TRBD1. Trimming removed 2 bases from V and 1 base from J; junction bases left unmatched: 4. The CDR3 length is 16 residues. Germline V CDR1 and CDR2: SGHAT, FQNNGV. The CDR3 spells CASSLPQGVNTGELFF. CDR3 nucleotides: TGTGCCAGCAGCTTACCCCAGGGGGTGAACACCGGGGAGCTGTTTTTT.

This clone is a singleton in its sample. The V gene is TRBV28, the J gene TRBJ2-2; 7 bases fit TRBD1. The junction had 12 bases not matched to a gene; V was cut back by 8 bases and J by 3 bases. The CDR3 covers 16 residues. Germline V gene data show CDR1 as MDHEN and CDR2 as SYDVKM. CDR3 coding DNA: TGTGCCAGCTGTATGCCCGGGACAGTTTACACCGGGGAGCTGTTTTTT. Translation gives CASCMPGTVYTGELFF.

The rearrangement links TRBV7-9 to TRBJ1-4; D not certain. This CDR3 has 14 amino acids. V lost 5 bases and J 7 bases, leaving 14 bases between the germline ends. Germline-derived CDR1 and CDR2 are SEHNR and FQNEAQ (reference sequence). This chain's CDR3 is CASSVPRGTEKLFF. The CDR3 nucleotides read TGTGCCAGCAGCGTCCCCCGGGGAACTGAAAAACTGTTTTTT. The variable domain in full, with the rest retrieved from reference TRBV7-9 and TRBJ1-4, is DTGVSQNPRHKITKRGQNVTFRCDPISEHNRLYWYRQTLGQGPEFLTYFQNEAQLEKSRLLSDRFSAERPKGSFSTLEIQRTEQGDSAMYLCASSVPRGTEKLFFGSGTQLSVL.

The rearrangement uses TRBV27 and TRBJ2-1; weak D call: TRBD1 (5 bases). CDR3 length: 14 amino acids. V was clipped by 1 base and J by 3 bases, with 7 bases between them. The germline V gene encodes CDR1 MNHEY and CDR2 SMNVEV (reference sequence). CDR3: CASSLLQGYNEQFF. The CDR3 DNA follows: TGTGCCAGCAGTTTATTGCAGGGCTACAATGAGCAGTTCTTC.

The V and J genes are TRBV14 and TRBJ1-4, with D perhaps matching TRBD1 (5 bases). The V end lost 0 bases, the J end lost 4 bases, and 18 bases lay between the germline ends. The CDR3 extends over 18 amino acids. The germline V gene has CDR1 SGHDN and CDR2 FVKESK. For the CDR3, the DNA is TGTGCCAGCAGCCAAGATAAAGGCGGGACGGAAATTAATGAAAAACTGTTTTTT. Protein sequence: CASSQDKGGTEINEKLFF.

The chain employs TRBV7-6 and TRBJ2-1, with a tentative D call TRBD1 (8 bases). CDR3 length: 20 residues. In germline, CDR1 is SGHVS, CDR2 FNYEAQ. The germline V and J ends were trimmed by 1 base and 2 bases, with 24 bases remaining between them. The CDR3 spells CASSLVPGQALRGTYNEQFF. In nucleotides, the CDR3 is TGTGCCAGCAGCTTAGTTCCGGGACAGGCGTTGCGGGGGACCTACAATGAGCAGTTCTTC.

The chain links TRBV6-1 to TRBJ2-7, with TRBD2 identical over 11 bases. The CDR3 covers 15 residues. Germline V CDR1 and CDR2: MNHNS, SASEGT. V lost 0 bases to trimming and J lost 4 bases; unmatched junction nucleotides: 2. CDR3 sequence reads: CASSEATSGSYEQYF. The CDR3 DNA reads TGTGCCAGCAGTGAAGCCACTAGCGGGAGTTACGAGCAGTACTTC.

The rearrangement joins TRBV4-1 to TRBJ2-7; no reliable D call. CDR3 length: 14 amino acids. Germline CDR1 reads MGHRA; CDR2 reads YSYEKL. Trimming cost V 3 bases and J 3 bases, with 12 bases left between them. This CDR3 is CASSQNSGSYEQYF. The CDR3 bases are TGCGCCAGCAGCCAGAACTCTGGTAGCTACGAGCAGTACTTC.

The chain carries TRBV27 and TRBJ1-1; 7 bases are shared with TRBD1. Germline V lookup: CDR1 MNHEY, CDR2 SMNVEV (reference sequence). CDR3 length: 15 amino acids. V dropped 5 bases and J dropped 1; count of bases not matched to a gene: 7. The CDR3 spells CASSLTGTANTEAFF. In nucleotides, the CDR3 is TGTGCCAGCAGTCTTACCGGGACAGCGAACACTGAAGCTTTCTTT.

In nucleotides, the CDR3 is TGCAGCGTGATGGACGGGAATCAGCCCCAGCATTTT. This codes for CSVMDGNQPQHF. V usage is TRBV29-1 and J usage is TRBJ1-5; the D is unclear. This CDR3 region has 12 residues. V lost 6 bases and J 4 bases, leaving 10 bases between the germline ends. CDR1 is SQVTM, CDR2 ANQGSEA, per germline.

The chain is built from TRBV19 and TRBJ1-3; no reliable D call. Germline CDR1 LNHDA, CDR2 SQIVND (reference sequence). The CDR3 covers 15 residues. V was trimmed by 1 base and J by 1 base, leaving 8 bases between them. CDR3 sequence reads: CASSIAQISGNTIYF. The CDR3 DNA reads as TGTGCCAGTAGTATAGCGCAAATTTCTGGAAACACCATATATTTT.

This chain uses TRBV5-5 with TRBJ1-2, with D perhaps TRBD1 (6 bases). The CDR3 runs 13 residues. From germline, CDR1 is SGHKS and CDR2 YYEKEE (reference sequence). Between the trimmed V and J ends, which lost 4 bases and 1 base, there was a span of 8 bases. The CDR3 sequence is CASSAGDNYGYTF. CDR3 DNA: TGTGCCAGCAGCGCAGGGGATAACTATGGCTACACCTTC. Combining the CDR3 with reference TRBV5-5 and TRBJ1-2 gives the whole variable domain DAGVTQSPTHLIKTRGQQVTLRCSPISGHKSVSWYQQVLGQGPQFIFQYYEKEERGRGNFPDRFSARQFPNYSSELNVNALLLGDSALYLCASSAGDNYGYTFGSGTRLTVV.

The V call is TRBV27, the J call TRBJ2-7; tentative D call: TRBD1 (5 bases). The CDR3 contains 15 residues. Germline V gene sequence: CDR1 MNHEY, CDR2 SMNVEV (reference sequence). The germline V and J ends were trimmed by 6 bases and 2 bases, with 17 bases remaining between them. The CDR3 reads CASSSTATVTYEQYF. The CDR3 bases are TGTGCCAGCAGCTCTACCGCGACAGTAACCTACGAGCAGTACTTC.

This rearrangement joins TRBV5-4 to TRBJ2-7; 7 bases align to TRBD2. Germline V CDR1 and CDR2: SGHNT, YYREEE (reference sequence). This CDR3 region has 15 residues. V was pared by 3 bases and J by 1 base, with 7 bases of the junction left unmatched. The CDR3 reads CASSSNSGLSYEQYF. CDR3 in DNA: TGTGCCAGCAGCTCAAATAGCGGGCTTTCCTACGAGCAGTACTTC. Full variable domain (missing parts from reference TRBV5-4 and TRBJ2-7): ETGVTQSPTHLIKTRGQQVTLRCSSQSGHNTVSWYQQALGQGPQFIFQYYREEENGRGNFPPRFSGLQFPNYSSELNVNALELDDSALYLCASSSNSGLSYEQYFGPGTRLTVT.

J is TRBJ1-6 and V is TRBV27; possibly TRBD1 for D (5 bases). CDR3 size: 16 residues. With 5 bases removed from V and 6 bases from J, the gap between germline ends came to 17 bases. CDR1 is MNHEY, CDR2 SMNVEV, per germline (reference sequence). CDR3 nucleotides: TGTGCCAGCAGTGTAAGGGGAGCGGGCCGTAATTCACCCCTCCACTTT. It codes for CASSVRGAGRNSPLHF.